This TCR beta chain comes out of a study of monozygotic twins with inflammatory bowel disease. Worth noting for this clonotype: Its antigen is unidentified.

General study points: Possibly because of limited power, concordant and discordant twins showed no difference in repertoire similarity.

Each TCR library used about 3,200 ng of total RNA. In eight separate reactions per sample, cDNA was generated. Using the 5' RACE reads, TCRdb records one entry per CDR3 protein without DNA. The sample totals about 160,000 distinct CDR3 sequences. This CDR3 has 13 amino acids. In germline, CDR1 is SGHRS, CDR2 YFSETQ. Whole blood supplied total RNA, and T cells were not sorted. Sequenced input: blood. The chain employs TRBV5-1 and TRBJ1-2. The source is a human donor with ulcerative colitis or Crohn's disease, or a healthy co-twin of an affected twin (not recorded which). This CDR3 is CASSLEDVYGYTF.